This T cell receptor (beta chain) derives from a study of T cells after yellow fever vaccination. MiXCR was run by TCRdb on the 5' RACE reads, yielding one entry per CDR3 protein. This sample yields under 550,000 distinct CDR3 sequences, of which less than 25% are seen a single time; 16% belongs to the top ten. The CDR3 consists of 13 residues. Per the germline V gene, CDR1 is SGHNT and CDR2 is YYREEE (reference sequence). V was clipped by 5 bases and J by 0 bases; unmatched bases: 1. This specimen consisted of PBMCs, obtained 20 to 25 days after the first yellow fever vaccination. The TCR was taken from a man aged 18 to 30 who received the YFV17D yellow fever vaccine. The chain carries TRBV5-4 and TRBJ2-5; 7 bases align to TRBD1. CDR3: CASRTGDQETQYF. CDR3 in DNA: TGTGCCAGCAGAACAGGGGACCAAGAGACCCAGTACTTC.